The present entry profiles one T cell receptor beta chain with its context. Its antigen is not known. This sample was taken from a study of a mutant IDH1 vaccine in newly diagnosed glioma. General observations from the study: Pseudoprogression looked unconnected to shifts in top peripheral T cell clonotypes.

V was clipped by 7 bases and J by 4 bases, with 19 bases between them. CDR3 length: 15 residues. In germline, CDR1 is MNHEY, CDR2 SVGAGI. Time point here: week 11, during vaccination. Each dose delivered 300 ug of mutant IDH1 20-mer peptide subcutaneously with imiquimod. Donors harbored newly found WHO grade 3 or 4 IDH1-mutant, ATRX-lost astrocytomas. Method: immunoSEQ multiplex PCR; TCRdb's copy keeps in-frame clones and lacks some. The profile covers under 40,000 clones, with roughly three quarters appearing a single time and approximately 23% taken by the ten largest. V and J are TRBV6-5 and TRBJ1-1; perhaps TRBD1 as D (5 bases). The sequence was obtained from a man aged 30 to 39 with glioma. Sequences were derived from PBMCs, sampled from a glioma patient whose treatment included an IDH1 peptide vaccine. The CDR3 bases are TGTGCCAGCACAAAAGGTAACAGGCAGCGCACTGAAGCTTTCTTT. The encoded protein is CASTKGNRQRTEAFF.